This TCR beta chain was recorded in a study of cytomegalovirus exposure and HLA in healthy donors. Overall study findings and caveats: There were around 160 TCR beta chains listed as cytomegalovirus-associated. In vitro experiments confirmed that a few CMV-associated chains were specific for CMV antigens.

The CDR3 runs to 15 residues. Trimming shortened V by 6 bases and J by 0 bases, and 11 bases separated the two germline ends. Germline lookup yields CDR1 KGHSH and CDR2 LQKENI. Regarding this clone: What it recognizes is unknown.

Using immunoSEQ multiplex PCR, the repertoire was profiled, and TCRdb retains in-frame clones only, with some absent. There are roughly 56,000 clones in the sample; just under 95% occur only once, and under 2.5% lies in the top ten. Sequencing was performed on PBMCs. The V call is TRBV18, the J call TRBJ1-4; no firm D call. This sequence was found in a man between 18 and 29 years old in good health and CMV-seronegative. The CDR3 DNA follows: TGTGCCAGCTCCCCCGGGTATGCAACTAATGAAAAACTGTTTTTT. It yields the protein CASSPGYATNEKLFF.